This T cell receptor beta chain derives from a study of T cell changes during pregnancy in multiple sclerosis. The CDR3 has 14 residues. The germline gives CDR1 LNHNV, CDR2 YYDKDF (reference sequence). Trimming removed 5 bases from V and 4 bases from J, with 11 bases in between. Libraries were prepared by immunoSEQ multiplex PCR; TCRdb keeps only in-frame clonotypes and omits some of them. This table holds 75,000 to 85,000 clones, just over 90% found once. The chain carries TRBV15 and TRBJ1-4; maybe TRBD1 (6 bases). The TCR sequence derives from a female donor with multiple sclerosis, enrolled in a pregnancy study. The sequencing here drew on peripheral blood, taken in the second trimester of pregnancy. CDR3 sequence: CATSREGGNEKLFF. The CDR3 DNA reads TGTGCCACCAGCCGGGAGGGGGGTAATGAAAAACTGTTTTTT.